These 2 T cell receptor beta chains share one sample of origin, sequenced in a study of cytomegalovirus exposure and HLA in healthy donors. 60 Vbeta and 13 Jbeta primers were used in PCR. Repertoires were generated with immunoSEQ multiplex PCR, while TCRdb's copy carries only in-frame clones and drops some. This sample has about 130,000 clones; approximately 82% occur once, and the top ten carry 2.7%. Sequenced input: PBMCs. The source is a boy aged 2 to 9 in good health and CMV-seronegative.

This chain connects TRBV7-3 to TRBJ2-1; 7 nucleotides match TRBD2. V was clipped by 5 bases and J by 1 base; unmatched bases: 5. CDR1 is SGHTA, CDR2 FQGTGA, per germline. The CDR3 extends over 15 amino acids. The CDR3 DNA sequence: TGTGCCAGCAGCGGTGGCGGGAGATCCTACAATGAGCAGTTCTTC. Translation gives CASSGGGRSYNEQFF.

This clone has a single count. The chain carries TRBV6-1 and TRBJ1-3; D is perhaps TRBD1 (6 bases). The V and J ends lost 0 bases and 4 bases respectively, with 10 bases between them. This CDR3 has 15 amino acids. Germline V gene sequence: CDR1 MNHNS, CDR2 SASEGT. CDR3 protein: CASSEASGQGNTIYF. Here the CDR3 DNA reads TGTGCCAGCAGTGAAGCAAGCGGACAGGGAAACACCATATATTTT.